This T cell receptor (beta chain) came from a study of cytomegalovirus exposure and HLA in healthy donors. Findings and limits, study-wide: Per published accounts, TCR beta sequences correctly predicted the HLA-A and HLA-B alleles of most subjects. In a later analysis, parvovirus B19, influenza, CMV and Epstein-Barr virus appeared linked to several top co-occurrence clusters.

To note about this clone: Antigen unknown.

It was with 60 Vbeta and 13 Jbeta primers that the PCR ran. Only in-frame clones appear in the TCRdb table, and some are missing; sequencing was by immunoSEQ multiplex PCR. The table has about 190,000 clones, about four fifths seen once. The CDR3 totals 13 residues. Trimming took 1 base from V and 4 from J, leaving 7 bases between them. Germline V gene lookup returns CDR1 SGHTA and CDR2 FQGNSA. Sequenced sample: PBMCs. J is TRBJ1-1 and V is TRBV7-2; TRBD1 is a possible D gene (5 bases). The sequence was obtained from a woman in her 30s in good health and CMV-seropositive. Here the CDR3 reads CASSLGRATEAFF. In DNA, the CDR3 is TGTGCCAGCAGCTTAGGCAGGGCCACTGAAGCTTTCTTT. Complete variable domain (other parts from reference TRBV7-2 and TRBJ1-1): GAGVSQSPSNKVTEKGKDVELRCDPISGHTALYWYRQSLGQGLEFLIYFQGNSAPDKSGLPSDRFSAERTGGSVSTLTIQRTQQEDSAVYLCASSLGRATEAFFGQGTRLTVV.